These T cell receptor beta chains were read from a single sample in a study of blood T cells in healthy people across ages. In TCRdb, the 5' RACE reads were re-called with MiXCR into one record per CDR3 protein. Of 800,000 to 900,000 distinct CDR3 sequences listed, approximately 67% are singletons. Sequencing was performed on blood. The receptors come from a man aged 30-40 years in good health. CDR3s include the opening cysteine and the closing phenylalanine or tryptophan. The D gene is left open where the match is weak. The size field is filled for only some rows; it gives once, few, many or a size class.

J gene: TRBJ2-2; clone size: NA; D gene: NA; V gene: TRBV5-1; CDR3 protein: CASSLRTLPDGELFF; CDR3 DNA: TGCGCCAGCAGCTTGAGGACTCTTCCGGACGGGGAGCTGTTTTTT
J gene: TRBJ2-7; clone size: NA; D gene: TRBD1; V gene: TRBV4-3; CDR3 protein: CASIQLRTGSEQYF; CDR3 DNA: TGCGCCAGCATCCAACTTAGGACAGGGTCCGAGCAGTACTTC
J gene: TRBJ2-7; clone size: NA; D gene: NA; V gene: TRBV20-1; CDR3 protein: CSARDLYYEQYF; CDR3 DNA: TGCAGTGCTAGAGACTTATACTACGAGCAGTACTTC
J gene: TRBJ1-4; clone size: NA; D gene: NA; V gene: TRBV10-2; CDR3 protein: CASRGDTLNEKLFF; CDR3 DNA: TGCGCCAGCAGGGGGGACACCCTCAATGAAAAACTGTTTTTT
J gene: TRBJ2-5; clone size: NA; D gene: TRBD1; V gene: TRBV7-2; CDR3 protein: CASRRGGAETQYF; CDR3 DNA: TGTGCCAGCAGGAGAGGGGGCGCAGAGACCCAGTACTTC
J gene: TRBJ2-1; clone size: NA; D gene: TRBD2; V gene: TRBV7-3; CDR3 protein: CASSFSGGKYNEQFF; CDR3 DNA: TGTGCCAGCAGCTTTAGCGGGGGAAAATACAATGAGCAGTTCTTC
J gene: TRBJ2-3; clone size: NA; D gene: NA; V gene: TRBV3-1; CDR3 protein: CASKAGVPQDTQYF; CDR3 DNA: TGTGCCAGCAAGGCAGGGGTCCCCCAAGATACGCAGTATTTT
J gene: TRBJ2-7; clone size: NA; D gene: NA; V gene: TRBV20-1; CDR3 protein: CSAERGTKYEQYF; CDR3 DNA: TGCAGTGCTGAACGCGGGACAAAGTACGAGCAGTACTTC
J gene: TRBJ1-5; clone size: NA; D gene: NA; V gene: TRBV5-8; CDR3 protein: CASTVRGMGQHF; CDR3 DNA: TGTGCCAGCACCGTGAGGGGAATGGGCCAGCATTTT
J gene: TRBJ1-2; clone size: NA; D gene: TRBD1; V gene: TRBV18; CDR3 protein: CASSLGRDRNFGYTF; CDR3 DNA: TGTGCCAGCTCCCTAGGTCGGGACAGGAATTTTGGCTACACCTTC
J gene: TRBJ2-3; clone size: NA; D gene: NA; V gene: TRBV20-1; CDR3 protein: CSALTGTSTDTQYF; CDR3 DNA: TGCAGTGCTTTGACTGGGACTAGCACAGATACGCAGTATTTT
J gene: TRBJ2-7; clone size: few; D gene: NA; V gene: TRBV13; CDR3 protein: CATTGTYSYEQYF; CDR3 DNA: TGTGCCACAACCGGGACTTACTCCTACGAGCAGTACTTC
J gene: TRBJ2-7; clone size: NA; D gene: NA; V gene: TRBV29-1; CDR3 protein: CSVEDRVRYEQYF; CDR3 DNA: TGCAGCGTTGAGGATAGGGTTAGGTACGAGCAGTACTTC
J gene: TRBJ2-1; clone size: NA; D gene: NA; V gene: TRBV5-1; CDR3 protein: CASSLIPGSHNEQFF; CDR3 DNA: TGCGCCAGCAGCTTGATCCCAGGGTCCCACAATGAGCAGTTCTTC
J gene: TRBJ2-1; clone size: few; D gene: TRBD2; V gene: TRBV6-2/TRBV6-3; CDR3 protein: CASRLSGGARNEQFF; CDR3 DNA: TGTGCCAGCAGACTTAGCGGGGGGGCGAGGAATGAGCAGTTCTTC
J gene: TRBJ1-5; clone size: NA; D gene: NA; V gene: TRBV7-8; CDR3 protein: CASSLGRTQPQHF; CDR3 DNA: TGTGCCAGCAGCCTCGGACGGACTCAGCCCCAGCATTTT
J gene: TRBJ2-3; clone size: NA; D gene: TRBD1; V gene: TRBV6-4; CDR3 protein: CASSDSTGGADTQYF; CDR3 DNA: TGTGCCAGCAGTGACTCGACAGGGGGCGCAGATACGCAGTATTTT
J gene: TRBJ2-3; clone size: few; D gene: NA; V gene: TRBV4-3; CDR3 protein: CTSSQGSREFGTQYF; CDR3 DNA: TGCACCAGCAGCCAAGGATCCAGGGAGTTTGGTACGCAGTATTTT
J gene: TRBJ2-3; clone size: NA; D gene: TRBD2; V gene: TRBV5-1; CDR3 protein: CASSLGLSGGTDTQYF; CDR3 DNA: TGCGCCAGCAGCTTGGGACTTAGCGGGGGCACAGATACGCAGTATTTT
J gene: TRBJ2-1; clone size: NA; D gene: NA; V gene: TRBV4-3; CDR3 protein: CASSQVEGYNEQFF; CDR3 DNA: TGCGCCAGCAGCCAAGTAGAGGGGTACAATGAGCAGTTCTTC
J gene: TRBJ2-7; clone size: NA; D gene: TRBD1; V gene: TRBV20-1; CDR3 protein: CSAPGQGTILPSYEQYF; CDR3 DNA: TGCAGTGCACCGGGACAGGGGACAATACTACCCAGCTACGAGCAGTACTTC
J gene: TRBJ2-5; clone size: NA; D gene: NA; V gene: TRBV4-2; CDR3 protein: CASSQEGGRLSGQYF; CDR3 DNA: TGTGCCAGCAGCCAAGAAGGCGGCAGGCTGTCGGGGCAGTACTTC
J gene: TRBJ2-5; clone size: few; D gene: NA; V gene: TRBV6-2/TRBV6-3; CDR3 protein: CASSSHRGQGGQETQYF; CDR3 DNA: TGTGCCAGCAGTTCCCATCGGGGGCAGGGAGGACAAGAGACCCAGTACTTC
J gene: TRBJ2-5; clone size: NA; D gene: NA; V gene: TRBV4-2; CDR3 protein: CASSQDTLGTQEETQYF; CDR3 DNA: TGTGCCAGCAGCCAGGATACCCTCGGGACGCAGGAAGAGACCCAGTACTTC
J gene: TRBJ2-5; clone size: NA; D gene: NA; V gene: TRBV6-5; CDR3 protein: CASSSALPIIAGGETQYF; CDR3 DNA: TGTGCCAGCAGTTCTGCCCTCCCCATAATCGCCGGGGGAGAGACCCAGTACTTC